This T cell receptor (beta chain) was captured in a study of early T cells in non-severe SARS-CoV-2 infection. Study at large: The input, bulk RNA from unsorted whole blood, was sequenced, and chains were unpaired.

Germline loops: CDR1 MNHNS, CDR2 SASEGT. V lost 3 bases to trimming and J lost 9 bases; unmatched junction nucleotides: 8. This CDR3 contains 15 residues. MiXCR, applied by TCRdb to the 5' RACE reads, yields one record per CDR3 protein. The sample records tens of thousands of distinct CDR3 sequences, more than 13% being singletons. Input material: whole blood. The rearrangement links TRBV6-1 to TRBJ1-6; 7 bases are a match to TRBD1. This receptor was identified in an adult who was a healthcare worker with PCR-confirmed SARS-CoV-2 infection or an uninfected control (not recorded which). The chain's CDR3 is CASSETPTGISPLHF. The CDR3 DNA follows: TGTGCCAGCAGTGAGACCCCGACAGGGATTTCACCCCTCCACTTT.